This section outlines one T cell receptor (beta chain) sequence together with its context. The antigen is undetermined. This record belongs to a study of cytomegalovirus exposure and HLA in healthy donors. Regarding the study as a whole: The productive fraction for most TCR beta V segments was about 90% or about 30% in an earlier analysis.

Researchers ran the PCR with 60 Vbeta and 13 Jbeta primers. This table comes from immunoSEQ multiplex PCR, and its TCRdb copy is limited to in-frame clones, with some not included. Counted here are just over 150,000 clones, 85% occurring once; the ten biggest clones make up about 2.1%. Germline CDR1 and CDR2: LGHNA and YSLEER. CDR3 size: 17 residues. J gave up 8 bases and V 3 bases, and 10 bases lay outside the gene matches. The J gene is TRBJ2-3, the V gene TRBV4-3; 14 bases match TRBD2. The clonotype comes from a young woman in good health and CMV-seronegative. The sequencing sample was made of PBMCs. The CDR3 spells CASSQAQGTSGRSTQYF. The CDR3 bases are TGCGCCAGCAGCCAGGCCCAGGGGACTAGCGGGAGAAGTACGCAGTATTTT.